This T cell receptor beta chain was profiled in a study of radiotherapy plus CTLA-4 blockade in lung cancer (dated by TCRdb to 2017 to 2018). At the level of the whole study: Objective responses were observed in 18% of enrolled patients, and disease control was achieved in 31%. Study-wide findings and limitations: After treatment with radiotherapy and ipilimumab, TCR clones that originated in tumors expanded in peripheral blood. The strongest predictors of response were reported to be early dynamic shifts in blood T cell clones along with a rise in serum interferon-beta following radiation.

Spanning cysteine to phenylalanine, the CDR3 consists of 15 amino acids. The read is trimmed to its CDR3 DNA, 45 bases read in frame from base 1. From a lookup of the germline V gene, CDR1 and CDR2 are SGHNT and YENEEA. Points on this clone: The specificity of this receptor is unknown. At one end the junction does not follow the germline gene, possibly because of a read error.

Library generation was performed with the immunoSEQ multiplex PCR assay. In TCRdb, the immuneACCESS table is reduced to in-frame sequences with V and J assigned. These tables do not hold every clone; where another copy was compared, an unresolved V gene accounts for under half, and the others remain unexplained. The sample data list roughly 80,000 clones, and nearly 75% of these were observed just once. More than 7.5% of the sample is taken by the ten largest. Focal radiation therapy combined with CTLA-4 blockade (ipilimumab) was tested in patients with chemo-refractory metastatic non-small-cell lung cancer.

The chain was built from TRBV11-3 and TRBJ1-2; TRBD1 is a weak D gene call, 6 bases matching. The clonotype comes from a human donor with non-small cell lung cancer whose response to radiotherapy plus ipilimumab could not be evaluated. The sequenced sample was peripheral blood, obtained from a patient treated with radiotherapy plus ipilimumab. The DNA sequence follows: TGTGCCAGCAGCCCCCGCGGACAGACCTCTGATGGCCACACCTTC. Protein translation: CASSPRGQTSDGHTF.